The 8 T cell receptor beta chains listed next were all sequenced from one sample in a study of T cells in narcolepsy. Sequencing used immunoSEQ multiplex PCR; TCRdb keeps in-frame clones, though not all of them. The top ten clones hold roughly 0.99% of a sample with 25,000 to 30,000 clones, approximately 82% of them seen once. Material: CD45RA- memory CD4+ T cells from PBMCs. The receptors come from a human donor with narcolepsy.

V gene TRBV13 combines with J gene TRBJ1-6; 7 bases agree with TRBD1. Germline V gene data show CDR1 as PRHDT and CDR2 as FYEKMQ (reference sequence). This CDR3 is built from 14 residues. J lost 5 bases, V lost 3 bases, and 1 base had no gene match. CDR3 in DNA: TGTGCCAGCAGCTTCGGACAGGATAATTCACCCCTCCACTTT. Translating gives CASSFGQDNSPLHF.

CDR3 amino acids: CASSLDNTGTENSYEQYF. CDR3 nucleotides: TGTGCCAGCAGCTTAGATAATACCGGGACCGAAAACTCCTACGAGCAGTACTTC. V usage is TRBV11-3 and J usage is TRBJ2-7, with D perhaps given as TRBD1 or TRBD2 (5 bases each). Germline lookup yields CDR1 SGHNT and CDR2 YENEEA. This CDR3 comprises 18 residues. V lost 0 bases and J lost 0, with 18 bases in between.

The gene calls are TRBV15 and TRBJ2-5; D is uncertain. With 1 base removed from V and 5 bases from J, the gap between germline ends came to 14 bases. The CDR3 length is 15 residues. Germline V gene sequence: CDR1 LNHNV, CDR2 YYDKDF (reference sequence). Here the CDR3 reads CATSRAPRNVETQYF. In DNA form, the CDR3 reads TGTGCCACCAGCAGAGCACCAAGGAACGTTGAGACCCAGTACTTC.

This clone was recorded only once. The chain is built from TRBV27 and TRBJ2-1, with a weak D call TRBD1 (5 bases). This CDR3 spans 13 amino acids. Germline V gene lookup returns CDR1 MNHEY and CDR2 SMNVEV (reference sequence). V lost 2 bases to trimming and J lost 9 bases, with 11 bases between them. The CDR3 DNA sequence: TGTGCCAGCAGTTTAGGCAGGGAACTTGAGCAGTTCTTC. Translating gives CASSLGRELEQFF.

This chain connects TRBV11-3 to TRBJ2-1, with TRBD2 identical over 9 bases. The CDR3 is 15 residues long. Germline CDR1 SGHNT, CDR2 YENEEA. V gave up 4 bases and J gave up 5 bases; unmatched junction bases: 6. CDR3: CASSSSGGLNNEQFF. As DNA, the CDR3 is TGTGCCAGCAGCTCCAGCGGGGGGTTAAACAATGAGCAGTTCTTC. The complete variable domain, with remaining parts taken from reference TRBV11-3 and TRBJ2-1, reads EAGVVQSPRYKIIEKKQPVAFWCNPISGHNTLYWYLQNLGQGPELLIRYENEEAVDDSQLPKDRFSAERLKGVDSTLKIQPAELGDSAVYLCASSSSGGLNNEQFFGPGTRLTVL.

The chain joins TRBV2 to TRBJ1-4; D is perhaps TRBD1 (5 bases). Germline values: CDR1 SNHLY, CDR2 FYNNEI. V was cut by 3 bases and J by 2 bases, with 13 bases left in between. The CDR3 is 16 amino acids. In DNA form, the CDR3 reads TGTGCCAGCAGTGAGGGGGTCCGCTCGACTAATGAAAAACTGTTTTTT. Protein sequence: CASSEGVRSTNEKLFF.

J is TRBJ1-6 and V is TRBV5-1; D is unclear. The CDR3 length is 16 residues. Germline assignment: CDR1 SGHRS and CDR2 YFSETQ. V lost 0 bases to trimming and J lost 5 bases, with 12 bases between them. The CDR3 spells CASSLGTNLHNSPLHF. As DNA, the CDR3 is TGCGCCAGCAGCTTGGGAACAAACCTGCATAATTCACCCCTCCACTTT. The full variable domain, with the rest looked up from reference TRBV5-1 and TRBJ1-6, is KAGVTQTPRYLIKTRGQQVTLSCSPISGHRSVSWYQQTPGQGLQFLFEYFSETQRNKGNFPGRFSGRQFSNSRSEMNVSTLELGDSALYLCASSLGTNLHNSPLHFGNGTRLTVT.

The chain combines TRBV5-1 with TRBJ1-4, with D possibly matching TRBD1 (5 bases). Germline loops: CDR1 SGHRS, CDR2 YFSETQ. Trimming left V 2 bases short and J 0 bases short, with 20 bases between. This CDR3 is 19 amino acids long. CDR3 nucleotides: TGCGCCAGCAGCTTACGTGCCATGGGGGACCGATCAACTAATGAAAAACTGTTTTTT. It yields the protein CASSLRAMGDRSTNEKLFF.